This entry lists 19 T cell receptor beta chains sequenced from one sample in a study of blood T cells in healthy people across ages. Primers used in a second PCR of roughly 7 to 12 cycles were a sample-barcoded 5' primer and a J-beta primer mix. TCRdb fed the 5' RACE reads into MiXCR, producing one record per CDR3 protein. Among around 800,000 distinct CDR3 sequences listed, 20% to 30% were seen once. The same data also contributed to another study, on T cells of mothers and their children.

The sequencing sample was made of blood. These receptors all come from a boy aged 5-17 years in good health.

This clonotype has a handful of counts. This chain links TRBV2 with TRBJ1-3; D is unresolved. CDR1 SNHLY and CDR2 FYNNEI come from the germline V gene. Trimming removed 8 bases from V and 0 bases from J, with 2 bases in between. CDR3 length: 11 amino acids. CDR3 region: CASDSGNTIYF. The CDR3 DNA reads TGTGCCAGCGACTCTGGAAACACCATATATTTT. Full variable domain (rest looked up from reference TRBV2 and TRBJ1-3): EPEVTQTPSHQVTQMGQEVILRCVPISNHLYFYWYRQILGQKVEFLVSFYNNEISEKSEIFDDQFSVERPDGSNFTLKIRSTKLEDSAMYFCASDSGNTIYFGEGSWLTVV.

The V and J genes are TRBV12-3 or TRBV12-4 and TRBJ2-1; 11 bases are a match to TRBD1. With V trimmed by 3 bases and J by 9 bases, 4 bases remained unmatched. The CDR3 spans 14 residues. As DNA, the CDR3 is TGTGCCAGCAGTTTTTGGGACAGGGGGAGTGAGCAGTTCTTC. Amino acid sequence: CASSFWDRGSEQFF.

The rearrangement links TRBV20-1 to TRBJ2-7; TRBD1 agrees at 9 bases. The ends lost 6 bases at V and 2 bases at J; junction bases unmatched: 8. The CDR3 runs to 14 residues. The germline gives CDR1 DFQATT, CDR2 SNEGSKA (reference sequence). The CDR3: CSATDRGVPYEQYF. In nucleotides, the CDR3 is TGCAGTGCCACAGACAGGGGGGTTCCCTACGAGCAGTACTTC.

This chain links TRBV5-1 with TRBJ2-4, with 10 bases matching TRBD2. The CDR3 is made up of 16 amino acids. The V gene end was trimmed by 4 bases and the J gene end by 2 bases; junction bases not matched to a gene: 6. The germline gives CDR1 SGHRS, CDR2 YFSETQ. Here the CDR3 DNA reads TGCGCCAGCAGCGTTAGCGGGGGGTCTACCAAAAACATTCAGTACTTC. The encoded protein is CASSVSGGSTKNIQYF.

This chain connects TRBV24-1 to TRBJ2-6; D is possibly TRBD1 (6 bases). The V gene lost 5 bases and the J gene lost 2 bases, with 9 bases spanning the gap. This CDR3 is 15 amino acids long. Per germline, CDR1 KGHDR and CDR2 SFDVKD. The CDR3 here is CATSAGVPGANVLTF. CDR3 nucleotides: TGTGCCACCAGTGCAGGGGTCCCTGGGGCCAACGTCCTGACTTTC.

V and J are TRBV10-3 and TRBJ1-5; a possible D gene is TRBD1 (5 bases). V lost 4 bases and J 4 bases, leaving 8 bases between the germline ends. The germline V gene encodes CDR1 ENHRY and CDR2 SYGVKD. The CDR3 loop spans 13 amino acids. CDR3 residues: CAISGGTNQPQHF. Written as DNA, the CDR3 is TGTGCCATCAGTGGAGGGACGAATCAGCCCCAGCATTTT.

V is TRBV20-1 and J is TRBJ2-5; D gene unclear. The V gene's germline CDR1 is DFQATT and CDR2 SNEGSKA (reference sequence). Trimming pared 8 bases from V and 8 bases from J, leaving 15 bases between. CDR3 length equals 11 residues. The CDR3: CSPRERLTQYF. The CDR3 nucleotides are TGCAGTCCAAGGGAAAGACTCACCCAGTACTTC.

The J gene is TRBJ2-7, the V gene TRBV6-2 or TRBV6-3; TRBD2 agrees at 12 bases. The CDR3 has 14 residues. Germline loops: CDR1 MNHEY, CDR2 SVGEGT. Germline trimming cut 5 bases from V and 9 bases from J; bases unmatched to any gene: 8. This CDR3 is CASSRTSGANGQYF. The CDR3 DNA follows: TGTGCCAGCAGTCGGACTAGCGGGGCCAACGGGCAGTACTTC.

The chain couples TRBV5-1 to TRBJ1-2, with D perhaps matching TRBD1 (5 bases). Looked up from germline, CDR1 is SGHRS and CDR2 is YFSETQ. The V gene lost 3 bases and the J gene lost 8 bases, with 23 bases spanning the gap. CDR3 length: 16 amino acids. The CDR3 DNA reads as TGCGCCAGCAGCTCGACGGACATCGCCCAATCGGGGGGCTACACCTTC. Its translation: CASSSTDIAQSGGYTF.

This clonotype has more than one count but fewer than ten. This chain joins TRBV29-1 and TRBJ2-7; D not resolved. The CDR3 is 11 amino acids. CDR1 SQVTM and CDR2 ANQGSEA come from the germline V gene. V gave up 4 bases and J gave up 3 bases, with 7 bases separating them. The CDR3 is CSVGWDYEQYF. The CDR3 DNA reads TGCAGCGTTGGATGGGACTACGAGCAGTACTTC.

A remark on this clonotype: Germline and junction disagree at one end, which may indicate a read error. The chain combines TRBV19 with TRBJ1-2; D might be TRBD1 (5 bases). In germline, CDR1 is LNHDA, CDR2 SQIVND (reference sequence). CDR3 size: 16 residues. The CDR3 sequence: CASSIMPTGGNYGYTF. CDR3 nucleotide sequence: TGTGCCAGCAGTATAATGCCTACCGGGGGGAACTATGGCTACACCTTC. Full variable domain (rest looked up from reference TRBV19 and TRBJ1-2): DGGITQSPKYLFRKEGQNVTLSCEQNLNHDAMYWYRQDPGQGLRLIYYSQIVNDFQKGDIAEGYSVSREKKESFPLTVTSAQKNPTAFYLCASSIMPTGGNYGYTFGSGTRLTVV.

Here the CDR3 reads CASSAGLGREAYEQYF. The CDR3 region has the DNA TGTGCCAGCAGCGCGGGACTAGGAAGGGAAGCGTACGAGCAGTACTTC. This chain joins TRBV7-2 and TRBJ2-1; 8 bases fit TRBD2. The DNA end is a closer match to TRBJ2-7, so the J assignment may be wrong. This CDR3 has 16 amino acids. The V gene's germline CDR1 is SGHTA and CDR2 FQGNSA.

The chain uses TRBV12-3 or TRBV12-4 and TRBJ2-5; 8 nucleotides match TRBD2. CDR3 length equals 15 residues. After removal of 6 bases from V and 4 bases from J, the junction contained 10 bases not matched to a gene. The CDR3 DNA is TGTGCCAGCAGCACAGAGCGGGGGTCCTTAGAGACCCAGTACTTC. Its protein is CASSTERGSLETQYF.

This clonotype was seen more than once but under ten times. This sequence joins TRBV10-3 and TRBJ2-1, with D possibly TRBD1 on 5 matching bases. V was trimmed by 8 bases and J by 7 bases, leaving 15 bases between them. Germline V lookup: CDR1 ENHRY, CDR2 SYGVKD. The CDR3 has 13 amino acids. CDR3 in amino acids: CAIATTDRNEQFF. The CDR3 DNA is TGTGCCATCGCTACCACCGACAGAAATGAGCAGTTCTTC.

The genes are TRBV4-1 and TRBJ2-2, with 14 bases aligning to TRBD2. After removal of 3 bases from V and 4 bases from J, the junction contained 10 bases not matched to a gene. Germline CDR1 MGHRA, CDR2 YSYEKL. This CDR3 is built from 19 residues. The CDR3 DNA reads TGCGCCAGCAGCCAGCCCCGACTAGCGGGGGGGCGTGGCACCGGGGAGCTGTTTTTT. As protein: CASSQPRLAGGRGTGELFF.

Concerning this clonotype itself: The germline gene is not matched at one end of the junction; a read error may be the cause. CDR3 DNA sequence: TGCGCCAGCGGAGAAACCTTAGGTTGGGGGTACAGTGAGCAGTTCTTC. It codes for CASGETLGWGYSEQFF. The chain joins TRBV10-2 to TRBJ2-5; either TRBD1 or TRBD2 may fit D (5 bases each). Judging by the DNA end, TRBJ2-1 fits better; the J call may be wrong. Germline CDR1 WSHSY, CDR2 SAAADI. This CDR3 spans 16 amino acids.

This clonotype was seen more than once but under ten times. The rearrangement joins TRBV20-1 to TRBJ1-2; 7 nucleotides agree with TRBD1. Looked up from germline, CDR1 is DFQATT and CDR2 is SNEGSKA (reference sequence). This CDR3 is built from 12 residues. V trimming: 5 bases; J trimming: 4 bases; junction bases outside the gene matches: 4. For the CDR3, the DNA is TGCAGTGCTCTAGGGGGCGCCTATGGCTACACCTTC. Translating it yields CSALGGAYGYTF.

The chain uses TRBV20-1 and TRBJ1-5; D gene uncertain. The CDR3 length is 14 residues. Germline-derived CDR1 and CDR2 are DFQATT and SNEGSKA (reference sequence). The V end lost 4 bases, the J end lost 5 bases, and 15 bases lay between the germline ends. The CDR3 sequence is CSATPVEAYQPQHF. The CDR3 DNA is TGCAGTGCTACGCCTGTCGAGGCTTATCAGCCCCAGCATTTT.

The CDR3 nucleotides are TGTGCCAGCAGTGAAGCGCAGGGTCGGGAGACCCAGTACTTC. As protein: CASSEAQGRETQYF. The chain links TRBV6-1 to TRBJ2-5, with a possible D match to TRBD1 (5 bases). Trimming cost V 0 bases and J 5 bases, with 10 bases left between them. The CDR3 is 14 amino acids. The V gene's germline CDR1 is MNHNS and CDR2 SASEGT.